This T cell receptor beta chain was profiled in a study of CD8+ T cells in alopecia areata. As for the study in general: Tofacitinib continued for 6 to 18 months and was then withheld for 6 months.

This CDR3 region has 13 residues. With 11 bases clipped from V and 5 bases from J, the junction kept 8 bases outside the gene matches. CDR1 and CDR2 (germline): SNHLY, FYNNEI. RNA was isolated and reverse transcribed to cDNA, the sequencing template. Method: immunoSEQ multiplex PCR; TCRdb's copy keeps in-frame clones and lacks some. The sample yields some 150,000 clones, less than 80% seen once. This sequence originates from a human donor with alopecia areata. The gene calls are TRBV2 and TRBJ2-2, with 7 positions matching TRBD2. Sequenced here: CD8+ T cells sorted from blood, sampled at week 0. CDR3 nucleotide sequence: TGTGCCCGACGGACTAGAGGGACCGGGGAGCTGTTTTTT. Amino acid sequence: CARRTRGTGELFF.